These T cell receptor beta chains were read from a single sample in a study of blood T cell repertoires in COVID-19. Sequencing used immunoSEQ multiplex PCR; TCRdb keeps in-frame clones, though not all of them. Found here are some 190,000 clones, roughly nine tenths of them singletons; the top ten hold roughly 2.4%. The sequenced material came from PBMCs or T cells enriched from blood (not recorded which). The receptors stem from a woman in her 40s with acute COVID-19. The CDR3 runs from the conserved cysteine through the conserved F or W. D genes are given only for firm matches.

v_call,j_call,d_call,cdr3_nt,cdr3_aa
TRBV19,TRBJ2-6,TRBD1,TGTGCCAGTAGTATCGGTACTGGACAGGGATACTCTGGGGCCAACGTCCTGACTTTC,CASSIGTGQGYSGANVLTF
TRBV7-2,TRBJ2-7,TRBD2,TGTGCCAGCAACCCCTGGGGTCGGGGGGGCCTCAACGAGCAGTACTTC,CASNPWGRGGLNEQYF
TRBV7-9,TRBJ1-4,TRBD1,TGTGCCAGCACCCAAACCGGGACAGGACTACTGTTTTTT,CASTQTGTGLLFF
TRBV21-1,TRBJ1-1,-,TGTGCCAGCCTTCCTTCAAACCAGTTCTGTATGATGAACACTGAAGCTTTCTTT,CASLPSNQFCMMNTEAFF
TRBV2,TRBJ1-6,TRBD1,TGTGCCACCATGAGGGGGCAGGGGGCATGGATCGGTTCACCCCTCCACTTT,CATMRGQGAWIGSPLHF
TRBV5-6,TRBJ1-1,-,TGTGCCAGCAGCTTGATCGGGGGAGAGGACACTGAAGCTTTCTTT,CASSLIGGEDTEAFF
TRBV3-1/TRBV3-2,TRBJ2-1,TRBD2,TGTGCCAGCAGCCATTCTAGCGGGGGGGCTTATGAGCAGTTCTTC,CASSHSSGGAYEQFF
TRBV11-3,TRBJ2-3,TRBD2,TGTGCCAGCAGCTCCGGACTAGCGGGGGGCCCTTCCACAGATACGCAGTATTTT,CASSSGLAGGPSTDTQYF
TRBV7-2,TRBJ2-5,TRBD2,TGTGCCAGCAGCCAACACGGGACTAGCGGGAGAGGGCAAGAGACCCAGTACTTC,CASSQHGTSGRGQETQYF
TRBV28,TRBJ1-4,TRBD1,TGTGCCAGCACCTTGGGTGGGACAGGGGGAGAAAAACTGTTTTTT,CASTLGGTGGEKLFF